This TCR beta chain is from a study of blood T cell repertoires in COVID-19. Between the trimmed V and J ends, which lost 6 bases and 7 bases, there was a span of 25 bases. CDR1 and CDR2 from the germline V gene are SEHNR and FQNEAQ (reference sequence). This CDR3 has 17 residues. Original methodology: Amplification of reference gene primers provided the estimated nucleated cell counts. Here immunoSEQ multiplex PCR was the method, and the copy in TCRdb shows in-frame clones only, minus some. Clone size and the V and J calls come from that table; the DNA yielded D and trimming. Seen here are about 310,000 clones, approximately 83% observed once, and the top ten hold roughly 2%.

The chain recombines TRBV7-9 with TRBJ2-1, with TRBD2 as a possible D gene (6 bases). The sequenced sample consisted of PBMCs or T cells enriched from blood (not recorded which). This TCR derives from a man aged 25-40 years who had recovered from COVID-19. The CDR3 bases are TGTGCCAGCAGTCACCCCACAGGAGGGGCCTTAGGGAATGAGCAGTTCTTC. It specifies CASSHPTGGALGNEQFF.